One TCR beta chain is described in this entry. The CDR3 extends over 18 amino acids. The germline V gene encodes CDR1 WNHNN and CDR2 SYGVQD (reference sequence). V was pared by 8 bases and J by 3 bases, with 13 bases of the junction left unmatched. This record belongs to a study of blood T cell repertoires in COVID-19. Study-wide background: Acute and convalescent COVID-19 specimens originated in the United States, Italy and Spain.

TCRdb's copy holds only in-frame clones and misses some; the assay was immunoSEQ multiplex PCR. This repertoire shows around 200,000 clones, about nine tenths found once; its top ten account for roughly 4.5%. This clonotype was sampled from a man between 50 and 59 years old with acute or convalescent COVID-19. The chain employs TRBV10-1 and TRBJ2-3, with 14 bases matching TRBD2. The sequenced sample was peripheral blood. The CDR3: CASSKGLAGGIATDTQYF. CDR3 in DNA: TGCGCCAGCTCCAAAGGACTAGCGGGGGGCATCGCGACAGATACGCAGTATTTT.